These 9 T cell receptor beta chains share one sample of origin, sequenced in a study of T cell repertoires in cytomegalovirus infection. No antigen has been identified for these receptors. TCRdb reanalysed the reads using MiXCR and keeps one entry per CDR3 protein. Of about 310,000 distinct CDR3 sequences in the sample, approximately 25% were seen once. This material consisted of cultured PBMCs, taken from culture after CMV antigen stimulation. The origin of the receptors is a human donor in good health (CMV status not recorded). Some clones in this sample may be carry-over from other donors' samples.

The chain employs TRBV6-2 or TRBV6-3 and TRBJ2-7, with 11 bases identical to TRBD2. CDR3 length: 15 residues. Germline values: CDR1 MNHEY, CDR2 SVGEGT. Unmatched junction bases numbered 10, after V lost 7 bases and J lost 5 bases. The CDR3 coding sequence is TGTGCCAGCATCGGGCTAGCGGGAGGTCGGAACGAGCAGTACGTC. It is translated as CASIGLAGGRNEQYV.

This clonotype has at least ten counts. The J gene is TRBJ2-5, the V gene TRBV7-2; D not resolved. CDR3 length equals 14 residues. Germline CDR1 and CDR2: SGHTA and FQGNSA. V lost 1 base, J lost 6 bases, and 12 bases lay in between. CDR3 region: CASSLGGAIQTQYF. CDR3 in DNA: TGTGCCAGCAGCTTAGGAGGCGCAATCCAGACCCAGTACTTC.

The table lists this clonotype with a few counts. The CDR3, as DNA: TGTGCCAGCAGCTCGGGCGGGAGCTCGGACGAGCAGTACTTC. Its translation: CASSSGGSSDEQYF. The rearrangement joins TRBV7-3 to TRBJ2-7; 7 nucleotides line up with TRBD2. V was pared by 4 bases and J by 5 bases, with 8 bases of the junction left unmatched. CDR1 SGHTA and CDR2 FQGTGA come from the germline V gene. The CDR3 totals 14 residues.

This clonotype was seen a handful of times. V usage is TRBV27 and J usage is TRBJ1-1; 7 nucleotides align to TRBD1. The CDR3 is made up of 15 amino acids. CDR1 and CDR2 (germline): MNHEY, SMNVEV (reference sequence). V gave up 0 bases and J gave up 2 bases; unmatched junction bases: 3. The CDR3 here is CASSLSNRGNTEAFF. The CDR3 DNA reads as TGTGCCAGCAGTTTATCTAACAGGGGTAACACTGAAGCTTTCTTT.

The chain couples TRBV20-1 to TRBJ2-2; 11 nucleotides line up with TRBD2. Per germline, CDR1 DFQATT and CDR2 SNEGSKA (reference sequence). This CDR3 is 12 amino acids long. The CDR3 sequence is CCSGRATGELFF. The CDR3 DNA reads TGCTGTAGCGGGAGGGCCACCGGGGAGCTGTTTTTT.

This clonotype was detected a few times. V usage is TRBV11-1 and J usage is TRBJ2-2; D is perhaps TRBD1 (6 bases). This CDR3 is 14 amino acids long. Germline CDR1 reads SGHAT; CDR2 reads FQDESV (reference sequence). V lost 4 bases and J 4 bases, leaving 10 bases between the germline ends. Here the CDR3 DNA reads TGTGCCAGCAGCTACGGACAGCTCACCGGGGAGCTGTTTTTT. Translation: CASSYGQLTGELFF.

DNA for the CDR3: TGTGCCAGCAGCCAAGATAAACAAGGGATCGGCGGCACAGATACGCAGTATTTT. This gives the protein CASSQDKQGIGGTDTQYF. This chain links TRBV4-2 with TRBJ2-3; D uncertain. This CDR3 contains 18 residues. Between the trimmed V and J ends, which lost 0 bases and 1 base, there was a span of 17 bases. In germline, CDR1 is LGHNA, CDR2 YNFKEQ.

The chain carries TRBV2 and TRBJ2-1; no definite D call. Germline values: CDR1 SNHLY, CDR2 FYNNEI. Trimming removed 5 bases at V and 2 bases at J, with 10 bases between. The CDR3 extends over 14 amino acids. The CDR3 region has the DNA TGTGCCAGCAGTTCATCTAGTGCCTACAATGAGCAGTTCTTC. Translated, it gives CASSSSSAYNEQFF.

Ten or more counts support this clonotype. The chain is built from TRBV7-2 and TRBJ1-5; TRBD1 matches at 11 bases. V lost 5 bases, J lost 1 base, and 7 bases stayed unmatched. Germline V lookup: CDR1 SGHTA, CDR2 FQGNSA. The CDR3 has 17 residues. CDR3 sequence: CASSPGQGDRSNQPQHF. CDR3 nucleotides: TGTGCCAGCAGCCCGGGACAGGGGGATCGGAGCAATCAGCCCCAGCATTTT.